This entry concerns a single T cell receptor beta chain. The CDR3 loop spans 12 amino acids. V was trimmed by 8 bases and J by 3 bases, leaving 11 bases between them. Germline V gives CDR1 MDHEN, CDR2 SYDVKM. The entry originates in a study of blood T cell repertoires in COVID-19. The assay was immunoSEQ multiplex PCR, and TCRdb's table has in-frame clones only and misses some. In the table there are under 150,000 clones, about 85% of which are singletons. Material: peripheral blood. J is TRBJ2-7 and V is TRBV28, with D possibly matching TRBD2 (7 bases). The sequence was obtained from a man older than 75 with acute or convalescent COVID-19. The CDR3 nucleotides read TGTGCCAGCGAGGGGGGGGTCTACGAGCAGTACTTC. Its translation: CASEGGVYEQYF.